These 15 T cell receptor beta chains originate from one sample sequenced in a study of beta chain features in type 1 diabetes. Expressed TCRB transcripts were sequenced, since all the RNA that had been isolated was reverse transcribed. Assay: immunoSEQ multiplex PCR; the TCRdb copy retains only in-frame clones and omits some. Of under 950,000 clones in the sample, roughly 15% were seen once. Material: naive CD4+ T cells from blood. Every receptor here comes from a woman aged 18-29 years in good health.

The CDR3 DNA reads TGTGCCAGCAGTTTAAGAGGACAGGGAAGGCAGCCCCAGCATTTT. It encodes CASSLRGQGRQPQHF. The chain recombines TRBV28 with TRBJ1-5, with 8 bases that match TRBD1. In germline, CDR1 is MDHEN, CDR2 SYDVKM. V lost 2 bases and J lost 7; bases outside the gene matches: 7. There are 15 residues in the CDR3.

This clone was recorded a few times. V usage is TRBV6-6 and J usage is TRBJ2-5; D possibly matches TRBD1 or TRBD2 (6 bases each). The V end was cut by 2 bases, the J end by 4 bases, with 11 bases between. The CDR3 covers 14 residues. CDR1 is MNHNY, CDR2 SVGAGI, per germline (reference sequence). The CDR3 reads CASSYVGGRETQYF. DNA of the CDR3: TGTGCCAGCAGTTACGTGGGGGGCAGAGAGACCCAGTACTTC.

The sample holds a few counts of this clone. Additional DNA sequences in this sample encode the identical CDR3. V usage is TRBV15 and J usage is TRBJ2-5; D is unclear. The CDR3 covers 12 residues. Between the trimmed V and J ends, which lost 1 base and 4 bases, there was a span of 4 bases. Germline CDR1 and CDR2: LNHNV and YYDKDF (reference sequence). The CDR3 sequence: CATSRVSETQYF. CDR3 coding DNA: TGTGCCACCAGCAGAGTCTCAGAGACCCAGTACTTC.

The CDR3 spells CASKLRGETQYF. CDR3 DNA sequence: TGTGCCAGCAAATTGCGGGGGGAGACCCAGTACTTC. V gene TRBV5-6 combines with J gene TRBJ2-5; the match to TRBD2 covers 7 bases. Losses at the gene ends were 6 bases for V and 5 bases for J; bases not matched to a gene: 4. Germline V CDR1 and CDR2: SGHDT, YYEEEE. There are 12 residues in the CDR3.

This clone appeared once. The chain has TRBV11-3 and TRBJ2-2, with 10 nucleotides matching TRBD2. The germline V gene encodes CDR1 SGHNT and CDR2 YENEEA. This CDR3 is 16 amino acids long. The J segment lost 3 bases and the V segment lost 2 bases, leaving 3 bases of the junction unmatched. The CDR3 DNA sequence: TGTGCCAGCAGCTTATACCTAGCGGGAGACACCGGGGAGCTGTTTTTT. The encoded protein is CASSLYLAGDTGELFF.

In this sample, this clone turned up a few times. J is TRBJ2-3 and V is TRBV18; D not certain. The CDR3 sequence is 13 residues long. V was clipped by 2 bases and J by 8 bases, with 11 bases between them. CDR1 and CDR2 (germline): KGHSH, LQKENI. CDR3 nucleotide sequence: TGTGCCAGCTCACCAGAAACGAGCCTTACGCAGTATTTT. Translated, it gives CASSPETSLTQYF.

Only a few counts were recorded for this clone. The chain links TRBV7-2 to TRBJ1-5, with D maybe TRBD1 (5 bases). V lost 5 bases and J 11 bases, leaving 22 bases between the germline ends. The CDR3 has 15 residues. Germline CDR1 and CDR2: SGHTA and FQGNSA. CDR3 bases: TGTGCCAGCAGCGCAGAAACAGGTCCAGGTTGGTCCCAGCATTTT. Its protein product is CASSAETGPGWSQHF.

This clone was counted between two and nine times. This CDR3 is CASSYSWRAYEQYF. DNA for the CDR3: TGTGCCAGCAGTTACTCGTGGCGGGCCTACGAGCAGTACTTC. The genes are TRBV6-5 and TRBJ2-7; tentatively, D is TRBD2 (5 bases). Germline V gene data show CDR1 as MNHEY and CDR2 as SVGAGI. Trimming removed 0 bases from V and 2 bases from J, with 8 bases in between. There are 14 residues in the CDR3.

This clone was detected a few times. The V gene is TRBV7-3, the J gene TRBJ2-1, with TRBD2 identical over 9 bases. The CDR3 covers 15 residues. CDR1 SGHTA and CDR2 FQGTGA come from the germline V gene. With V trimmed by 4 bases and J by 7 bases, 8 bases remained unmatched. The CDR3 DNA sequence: TGTGCCAGCAGCTATCGTAGCGGGAGCTTTAATGAGCAGTTCTTC. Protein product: CASSYRSGSFNEQFF.

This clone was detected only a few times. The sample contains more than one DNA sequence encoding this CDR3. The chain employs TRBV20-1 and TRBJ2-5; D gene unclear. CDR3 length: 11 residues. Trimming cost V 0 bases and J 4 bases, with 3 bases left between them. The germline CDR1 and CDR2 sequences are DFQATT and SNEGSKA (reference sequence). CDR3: CSARDRETQYF. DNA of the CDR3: TGCAGTGCTAGAGATAGAGAGACCCAGTACTTC.

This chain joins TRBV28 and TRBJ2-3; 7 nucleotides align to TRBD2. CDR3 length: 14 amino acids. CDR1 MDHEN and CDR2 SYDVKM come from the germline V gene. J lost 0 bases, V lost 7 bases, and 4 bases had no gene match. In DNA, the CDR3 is TGTGCCAGCACCCGGGGGGATAGCACAGATACGCAGTATTTT. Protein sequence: CASTRGDSTDTQYF.

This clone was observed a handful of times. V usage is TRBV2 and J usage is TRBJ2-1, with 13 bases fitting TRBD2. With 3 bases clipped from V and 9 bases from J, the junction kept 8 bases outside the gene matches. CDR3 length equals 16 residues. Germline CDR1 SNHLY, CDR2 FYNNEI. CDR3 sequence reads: CASSDRGLAGVLEQFF. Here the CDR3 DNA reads TGTGCCAGCAGTGATCGAGGACTAGCGGGAGTGCTTGAGCAGTTCTTC.

DNA of the CDR3: TGCGCCAGCAGCCTTGAACACAGAAATTACGAGCAGTACTTC. Its translation is CASSLEHRNYEQYF. The chain links TRBV4-3 to TRBJ2-7; D gene uncertain. Germline V gives CDR1 LGHNA, CDR2 YSLEER. CDR3 length: 14 residues. V was clipped by 4 bases and J by 4 bases, with 14 bases between them.

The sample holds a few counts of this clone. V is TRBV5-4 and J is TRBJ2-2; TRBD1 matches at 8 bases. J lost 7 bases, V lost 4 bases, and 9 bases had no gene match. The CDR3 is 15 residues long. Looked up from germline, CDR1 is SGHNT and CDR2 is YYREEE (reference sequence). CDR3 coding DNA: TGTGCCAGCAGCCCGGGTTCAGGGGGCTTCGGGGAGCTGTTTTTT. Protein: CASSPGSGGFGELFF.

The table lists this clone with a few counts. For the CDR3, the DNA is TGTGCCAGCAGTTACTCGGGGCACTATGGCTACACCTTC. Amino acids: CASSYSGHYGYTF. The chain links TRBV6-5 to TRBJ1-2; a possible D gene is TRBD1 (5 bases). Germline V gene data show CDR1 as MNHEY and CDR2 as SVGAGI. This CDR3 is 13 amino acids long. Between the trimmed V and J ends, which lost 0 bases and 3 bases, there was a span of 5 bases.